This T cell receptor (beta chain) originates from a study of blood T cell repertoires in COVID-19. On the study more broadly: Spain, Italy and the United States supplied samples that represented acute and convalescent COVID-19. Sample material is recorded as cDNA or gDNA derived from T cells, B-cell-depleted T cells, or PBMCs.

The CDR3 spans 15 residues. Trimming took off 6 bases at V and 4 bases at J, with 18 bases between the two ends. Per germline, CDR1 MNHNS and CDR2 SASEGT. Authors' analysis steps: Amplification of reference gene primers provided the estimated nucleated cell counts. The repertoire was sequenced with immunoSEQ multiplex PCR; TCRdb's copy has only in-frame clones and lacks some. V and J calls and clone size follow that table, whereas D and trimming were derived from the DNA. The sample has roughly 130,000 clones; 84% are singletons. V usage is TRBV6-1 and J usage is TRBJ1-2, with TRBD1 as a possible D gene (6 bases). Sequenced: peripheral blood. The TCR originated in a woman in her thirties who had recovered from COVID-19. The CDR3 loop is CASRSTTGTAYGYTF. In DNA, the CDR3 is TGTGCCAGCAGGTCTACCACAGGGACCGCCTATGGCTACACCTTC.